The present entry profiles one T cell receptor beta chain with its context. Its antigen remains undetermined. There are no base qualities to consult, and no much larger clone falls within one base. To sequence the TCRbeta CDR3 region, genomic DNA was isolated from the sorted cells. The immunoSEQ Assay was used for sequencing of TCRbeta CDR3 regions. What TCRdb holds here is the immuneACCESS table cut down to in-frame rearrangements. Part of the clones is not present; checked against another copy, under half of the missing clones reflect an unresolved V gene, and the others are unexplained. This sample lists about 71,000 clones; around 94% were detected once. The ten largest clones capture roughly 14% of the sample. This sample stems from a study of OX40 agonist ivuxolimab in advanced cancers. About the investigation overall: Ivuxolimab was an agonistic, fully human IgG2 monoclonal antibody directed against OX40 (CD134), a costimulatory receptor. Intravenous ivuxolimab was administered to patients every 2 weeks at six dose levels: 0.01, 0.1, 0.3, 1.5, 3 and 10 mg/kg. Of the 50 to 55 dose-escalation patients, hepatocellular carcinoma was present in around 20, melanoma in approximately 15, renal cell carcinoma in 9 and head and neck cancer in 9. A male proportion of around 83% and a mean age of roughly 58 years, ranging from 23 to 79, were recorded for the dose-escalation cohort. Prior anti-PD-1, anti-PD-L1 or anti-CTLA-4 therapy was permitted, and checkpoint inhibitors had been received by less than 45% of dose-escalation patients. Partial responses occurred in three dose-escalation patients, of whom one had hepatocellular carcinoma and two had cutaneous melanoma. Peripheral TCRbeta sequencing was intended to test whether TCR sequence diversity was altered and clonal T-cell expansion was caused by ivuxolimab. The monotherapy dose-escalation portion (N ≈ 52 patients) of the phase I ivuxolimab trial is reported in the paper.

Here is what the overall study found, with its caveats: On average, CD8+ T cells showed more expanded clones than CD4+ T cells after ivuxolimab. Which antigens the clonally expanded peripheral T cells were specific for was not determined. In partial responders in the 0.1-3.0 mg/kg groups, normalized peripheral clonal expansion was found to be among the lowest, especially among CD8+ T cells. Clonal expansion of both CD4+ and CD8+ blood T cells was observed from baseline to week 6 at doses 0.1 to 3.0 mg/kg. Low levels of normalized T-cell clonal expansion were also seen in some patients who did not respond.

Germline trimming: 3 bases from V, 7 bases from J; junction bases outside gene matches: 4. From cysteine to phenylalanine, the CDR3 is 13 amino acids long. Just CDR3 DNA is preserved here, 39 bases in frame from base 1. CDR1 LNHDA and CDR2 SQIVND were looked up in the germline V gene (reference sequence). The trial excluded patients who had a history of autoimmune disease or who were on systemic immunosuppression. In every dose cohort, peripheral blood was drawn for TCR sequencing at baseline, cycle 4 day 1, and cycle 7 day 1. The samples were drawn from a first-in-human, open-label, multicenter phase I dose-escalation trial of ivuxolimab. Adults with locally advanced or metastatic melanoma, renal cell, hepatocellular, or head and neck squamous cell carcinoma were enrolled in the trial. CD4+ and CD8+ T cells were sorted separately from peripheral blood before TCR sequencing.

The TCR sequence derives from an adult with an advanced solid tumor such as melanoma, head and neck, liver or kidney cancer. The chain employs TRBV19 and TRBJ1-1, with 8 bases in between that match TRBD1. Source: CD4+ or CD8+ T cells sorted from blood, taken in a trial of the OX40 agonist ivuxolimab. The nucleotide sequence reads as follows: TGTGCCAGTAGTATTGGGGGGACAGGTGAAGCTTTCTTT. The resulting protein is CASSIGGTGEAFF.